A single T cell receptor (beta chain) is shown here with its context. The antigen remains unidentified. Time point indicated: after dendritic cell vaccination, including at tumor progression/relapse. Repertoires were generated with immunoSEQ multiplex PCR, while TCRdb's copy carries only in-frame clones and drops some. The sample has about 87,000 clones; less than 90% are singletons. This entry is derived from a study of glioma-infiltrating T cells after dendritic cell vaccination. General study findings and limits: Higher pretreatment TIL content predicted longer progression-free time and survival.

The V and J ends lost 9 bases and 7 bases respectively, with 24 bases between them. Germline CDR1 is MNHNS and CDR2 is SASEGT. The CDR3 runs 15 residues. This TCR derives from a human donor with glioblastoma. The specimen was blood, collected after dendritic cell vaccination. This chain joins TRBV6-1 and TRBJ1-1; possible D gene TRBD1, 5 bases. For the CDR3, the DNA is TGTGCCAGTCTTGCGGTGGTCGGAGGAGGGGATGAAGCTTTCTTT. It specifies CASLAVVGGGDEAFF.